The 3 T cell receptor beta chains listed next were all sequenced from one sample in a study of neurological immune-mediated disorders. The time point denotes: technical triplicate 3. In TCRdb, the 5' RACE reads were re-called with MiXCR into one record per CDR3 protein. The sample includes 45,000 or so distinct CDR3 sequences, about 22% of them seen just once. The specimen was PBMCs. The source is a man in his sixties with HTLV-1-associated myelopathy (HAM/TSP).

This clonotype was picked up many times. V usage is TRBV5-1 and J usage is TRBJ1-1, with D possibly being TRBD1 (5 bases). The CDR3 is 14 amino acids. Germline V gives CDR1 SGHRS, CDR2 YFSETQ. The ends were cut back, 4 bases at V and 2 bases at J, with 12 bases in the middle. CDR3 region: CASSPFDRNTEAFF. Written as DNA, the CDR3 is TGCGCCAGCAGCCCCTTCGACAGAAACACTGAAGCTTTCTTT.

The chain has TRBV7-2 and TRBJ2-2, with D possibly matching TRBD2 (6 bases). Trimming took 5 bases from V and 4 from J, leaving 17 bases between them. The germline V gene encodes CDR1 SGHTA and CDR2 FQGNSA. This CDR3 spans 16 amino acids. DNA of the CDR3: TGTGCCAGCAGCCAACCGGGACTTGGGTTCACCGGGGAGCTGTTTTTT. Amino acid sequence: CASSQPGLGFTGELFF.

This clonotype came up a few times. The CDR3 loop is CASSSPGGGSYEQYF. The CDR3, as DNA: TGTGCCAGCAGTTCGCCGGGGGGGGGCTCCTACGAGCAGTACTTC. The V and J genes are TRBV6-2 or TRBV6-3 and TRBJ2-7; 8 bases line up with TRBD2. V shed 4 bases, J shed 0 bases, and the junction held 5 bases outside the gene matches. The CDR3 loop spans 15 amino acids. CDR1 is MNHEY and CDR2 is SVGEGT in the germline V gene.